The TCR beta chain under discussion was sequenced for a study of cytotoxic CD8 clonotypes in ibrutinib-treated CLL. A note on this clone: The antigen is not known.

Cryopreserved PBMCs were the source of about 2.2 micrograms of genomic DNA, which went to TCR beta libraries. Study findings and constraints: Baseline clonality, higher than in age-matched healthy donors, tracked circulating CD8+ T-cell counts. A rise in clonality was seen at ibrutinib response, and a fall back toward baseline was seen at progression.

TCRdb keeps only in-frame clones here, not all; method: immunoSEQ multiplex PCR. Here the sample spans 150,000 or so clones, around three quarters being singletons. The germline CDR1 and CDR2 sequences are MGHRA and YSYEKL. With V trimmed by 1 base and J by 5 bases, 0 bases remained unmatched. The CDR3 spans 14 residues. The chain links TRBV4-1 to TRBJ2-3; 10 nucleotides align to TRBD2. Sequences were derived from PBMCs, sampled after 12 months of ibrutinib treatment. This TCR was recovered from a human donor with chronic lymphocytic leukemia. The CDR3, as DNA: TGCGCCAGCAGCCAAGGACTAGCGGGAGATACGCAGTATTTT. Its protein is CASSQGLAGDTQYF.